Following are 14 T cell receptor beta chains from one sample sequenced in a study of control samples from healthy donors and cancer patients. Some clones are missing from TCRdb's copy, which holds only in-frame ones; the method was immunoSEQ multiplex PCR. The profile shows 100,000 to 150,000 clones, about 90% of them singletons. The sample taken for sequencing was blood. These receptors all come from a man in his fifties or sixties in good health.

The genes are TRBV5-1 and TRBJ2-1; TRBD2 matches at 13 bases. This CDR3 is built from 14 residues. Germline V gene sequence: CDR1 SGHRS, CDR2 YFSETQ. J lost 10 bases, V lost 3 bases, and 4 bases had no gene match. The CDR3 sequence: CASSSGLAGEEQFF. CDR3 coding DNA: TGCGCCAGCAGCTCCGGACTAGCGGGGGAGGAGCAGTTCTTC. The variable domain in full, completed from reference TRBV5-1 and TRBJ2-1, reads KAGVTQTPRYLIKTRGQQVTLSCSPISGHRSVSWYQQTPGQGLQFLFEYFSETQRNKGNFPGRFSGRQFSNSRSEMNVSTLELGDSALYLCASSSGLAGEEQFFGPGTRLTVL.

This sequence joins TRBV5-1 and TRBJ1-4, with 8 bases matching TRBD1. The CDR3 has 16 amino acids. In germline, CDR1 is SGHRS, CDR2 YFSETQ. Unmatched junction bases numbered 11, after V lost 3 bases and J lost 7 bases. The CDR3 region is CASSYLSGGGGEKLFF. The CDR3 nucleotides read TGCGCCAGCAGCTATTTATCAGGGGGCGGAGGTGAAAAACTGTTTTTT. The whole variable domain, remainder taken from reference TRBV5-1 and TRBJ1-4, is KAGVTQTPRYLIKTRGQQVTLSCSPISGHRSVSWYQQTPGQGLQFLFEYFSETQRNKGNFPGRFSGRQFSNSRSEMNVSTLELGDSALYLCASSYLSGGGGEKLFFGSGTQLSVL.

The table lists this clone with a count of one. The CDR3 coding sequence is TGTGCCAGCAGCCAAGGGGGGGCGCTTAGAGGTTCACCCCTCCACTTT. It yields the protein CASSQGGALRGSPLHF. This chain connects TRBV3-1 (or the pseudogene TRBV3-2) to TRBJ1-6; D may be TRBD1 (6 bases). CDR1 and CDR2 (germline): LGHDT, YNNKEL (reference sequence). The V end was cut by 1 base, the J end by 9 bases, with 16 bases between. The CDR3 covers 16 residues.

The chain combines TRBV5-1 with TRBJ2-2, with D uncertain. This CDR3 region has 15 residues. V was trimmed by 5 bases and J by 2 bases, leaving 13 bases between them. Germline V lookup: CDR1 SGHRS, CDR2 YFSETQ. CDR3 bases: TGCGCCAGCAGTATGGCAGGCGGTAACACCGGGGAGCTGTTTTTT. It yields the protein CASSMAGGNTGELFF.

The CDR3 protein is CASSLNPYNEQFF. The CDR3 bases are TGTGCCAGCAGTTTAAACCCCTACAATGAGCAGTTCTTC. The rearrangement uses TRBV12-3 or TRBV12-4 and TRBJ2-1, with D unclear. The V and J ends lost 2 bases and 2 bases respectively, with 4 bases between them. The CDR3 covers 13 residues.

J is TRBJ2-7 and V is TRBV11-2, with TRBD1 matching 7 bases. CDR1 is SGHAT, CDR2 FQNNGV, per germline. This CDR3 comprises 15 residues. V trimming: 3 bases; J trimming: 0 bases; junction bases outside the gene matches: 5. This CDR3 is CASSFGTVSSYEQYF. CDR3 coding DNA: TGTGCCAGCAGCTTCGGGACAGTAAGCTCCTACGAGCAGTACTTC.

This clone was observed once. The J gene is TRBJ2-6, the V gene TRBV5-4; 8 nucleotides line up with TRBD1. Per germline, CDR1 SGHNT and CDR2 YYREEE (reference sequence). V shed 4 bases, J shed 2 bases, and the junction held 11 bases outside the gene matches. The CDR3 is 18 residues long. This chain's CDR3 is CASSPNTGTGAGANVLTF. Here the CDR3 DNA reads TGTGCCAGCAGCCCCAATACCGGGACAGGAGCTGGGGCCAACGTCCTGACTTTC.

The CDR3 DNA sequence: TGTGCCAGCAGCTTAAGTTTGTTGGGAAGTGGGGCCAACGTCCTGACTTTC. Its protein product is CASSLSLLGSGANVLTF. The chain carries TRBV7-2 and TRBJ2-6, with no clear D. From germline, CDR1 is SGHTA and CDR2 FQGNSA. V lost 2 bases, J lost 3 bases, and 14 bases lay in between. CDR3 length: 17 residues.

J is TRBJ1-2 and V is TRBV27; tentatively, D is TRBD1 (6 bases). Germline-derived CDR1 and CDR2 are MNHEY and SMNVEV (reference sequence). V was clipped by 0 bases and J by 8 bases, with 13 bases between them. The CDR3 runs 14 residues. CDR3 amino acids: CASSLSLQGGGYTF. In nucleotides, the CDR3 is TGTGCCAGCAGTTTATCCTTACAGGGTGGCGGCTACACCTTC.

The genes are TRBV5-6 and TRBJ2-1; 7 bases align to TRBD1. CDR1 is SGHDT, CDR2 YYEEEE, per germline. Losses at the gene ends were 3 bases for V and 7 bases for J; bases not matched to a gene: 4. This CDR3 is built from 13 residues. DNA of the CDR3: TGTGCCAGCAGCTACCCGACAGGGAATGAGCAGTTCTTC. It codes for CASSYPTGNEQFF.

CDR3 nucleotides: TGTGCCAGCAGTGAAGGGGGGGCTAGCTATAGCAATCAGCCCCAGCATTTT. Residues: CASSEGGASYSNQPQHF. This sequence joins TRBV6-1 and TRBJ1-5, with D possibly matching TRBD1 (6 bases). CDR1 is MNHNS and CDR2 is SASEGT in the germline V gene. CDR3 length: 17 residues. V lost 1 base to trimming and J lost 0 bases, with 13 bases between them.

The V call is TRBV18, the J call TRBJ1-3; 11 bases match TRBD1. Germline CDR1 and CDR2: KGHSH and LQKENI. The CDR3 has 15 residues. The ends lost 3 bases at V and 2 bases at J; junction bases unmatched: 0. The CDR3, as DNA: TGTGCCAGCTCACCGGGACAGGGGGCTGGAAACACCATATATTTT. Residues: CASSPGQGAGNTIYF. Full variable domain (outside the CDR3, taken from reference TRBV18 and TRBJ1-3): NAGVMQNPRHLVRRRGQEARLRCSPMKGHSHVYWYRQLPEEGLKFMVYLQKENIIDESGMPKERFSAEFPKEGPSILRIQQVVRGDSAAYFCASSPGQGAGNTIYFGEGSWLTVV.

V is TRBV2 and J is TRBJ1-2; possible D gene TRBD1, 5 bases. The CDR3 loop spans 12 amino acids. The germline V and J ends were trimmed by 10 bases and 4 bases, with 13 bases remaining between them. Per germline, CDR1 SNHLY and CDR2 FYNNEI. The CDR3 DNA follows: TGTGCCACGGGGACGGGAATCTATGGCTACACCTTC. Protein: CATGTGIYGYTF.

This clone was recorded once. The V call is TRBV14, the J call TRBJ1-1; D might be TRBD1 (5 bases). The V and J ends lost 2 bases and 1 base respectively, with 17 bases between them. CDR3 length: 17 amino acids. Germline V CDR1 and CDR2: SGHDN, FVKESK. CDR3 DNA sequence: TGTGCCAGCAGCCAATTTGTTGGGGCTTTGCCGAACACTGAAGCTTTCTTT. Protein product: CASSQFVGALPNTEAFF. Together with reference TRBV14 and TRBJ1-1, the CDR3 gives the full variable domain: EAGVTQFPSHSVIEKGQTVTLRCDPISGHDNLYWYRRVMGKEIKFLLHFVKESKQDESGMPNNRFLAERTGGTYSTLKVQPAELEDSGVYFCASSQFVGALPNTEAFFGQGTRLTVV.